This T cell receptor beta chain was recorded in a study of T cell responses to AZD1222 COVID-19 vaccine. The CDR3 totals 16 residues. Germline CDR1 reads LNHDA; CDR2 reads SQIVND (reference sequence). V dropped 5 bases and J dropped 1 base, with 14 bases sitting between them. Whole-study results and caveats: Donors skewed white British and female; clonal diversity was possibly underestimated. Nearly half of spike-specific TCRs reportedly target variant regions that are unmutated in the B.1.351 and B.1.1.7 variants. The study found Spike-specific TCR breadth and depth rose after two AZD1222 doses.

Assay used: immunoSEQ multiplex PCR; TCRdb lists only in-frame clones, some missing. In the table there are 150,000 to 200,000 clones, more than 85% of which are singletons. Note on this clone: Its cognate antigen is unknown.

The TCR sequence derives from an adult in good health. V gene TRBV19 combines with J gene TRBJ1-4; no reliable D call. Here the sequenced sample was peripheral blood, taken on day 0 of AZD1222 vaccination. The CDR3 loop reads CASSPSPRRTNEKLFF. The CDR3 DNA follows: TGTGCCAGTAGTCCCTCCCCTCGACGAACTAATGAAAAACTGTTTTTT.